The 17 T cell receptor beta chains below all came from one sample that was sequenced in a study of control samples from healthy donors and cancer patients. Sequenced by immunoSEQ multiplex PCR; TCRdb stores in-frame clones only, minus some. The table records more than 90,000 clones, around 88% of them present only once. The sample taken for sequencing was blood. The receptors here all came from a man aged 25 to 40 in good health.

The V gene is TRBV7-9, the J gene TRBJ2-5; 7 bases fit TRBD1. This CDR3 is 14 amino acids long. V gave up 6 bases and J gave up 5 bases; unmatched junction bases: 9. Germline V CDR1 and CDR2: SEHNR, FQNEAQ (reference sequence). The CDR3 DNA reads TGTGCCAGCAGTCGAGCGACAGGGCGGGAGACCCAGTACTTC. Translating gives CASSRATGRETQYF.

This clone has a single count. V gene TRBV27 combines with J gene TRBJ1-2, with 7 bases fitting TRBD1. This CDR3 is 15 amino acids long. The germline V gene encodes CDR1 MNHEY and CDR2 SMNVEV (reference sequence). The J segment lost 4 bases and the V segment lost 5 bases, leaving 10 bases of the junction unmatched. The CDR3 loop reads CASSRVTGIGYGYTF. CDR3 DNA sequence: TGTGCCAGCAGTCGAGTGACAGGGATCGGCTATGGCTACACCTTC.

This chain joins TRBV4-2 and TRBJ2-1, with 8 nucleotides matching TRBD2. J gave up 7 bases and V 2 bases, and 13 bases lay outside the gene matches. Germline CDR1 and CDR2: LGHNA and YNFKEQ. CDR3 size: 17 residues. Here the CDR3 DNA reads TGTGCCAGCAGCCAATCCGGGGGGGGCGGGAGTGGAAATGAGCAGTTCTTC. Translated: CASSQSGGGGSGNEQFF.

The chain has TRBV4-3 and TRBJ1-5, with unresolved D. The CDR3 totals 15 residues. The V end lost 0 bases, the J end lost 4 bases, and 10 bases lay between the germline ends. CDR1 is LGHNA and CDR2 is YSLEER in the germline V gene. CDR3 residues: CASSQDNMGNQPQHF. The CDR3 DNA follows: TGCGCCAGCAGCCAAGATAACATGGGGAATCAGCCCCAGCATTTT.

The DNA of the CDR3 is TGTGCCATCAGCCTTCGCCAACCGGGCCATACCCGAAGTGAGCAGTTCTTC. Amino acid sequence: CAISLRQPGHTRSEQFF. The chain has TRBV10-3 and TRBJ2-1, with D uncertain. The V end lost 6 bases, the J end lost 9 bases, and 27 bases lay between the germline ends. The germline V gene has CDR1 ENHRY and CDR2 SYGVKD. The CDR3 spans 17 residues.

The chain combines TRBV5-1 with TRBJ2-7, with D perhaps TRBD1 or TRBD2 (6 bases each). Trimming took 0 bases from V and 3 from J, leaving 13 bases between them. Germline V lookup: CDR1 SGHRS, CDR2 YFSETQ. The CDR3 totals 15 residues. In DNA form, the CDR3 reads TGCGCCAGCAGCTTGGTCGGGGGCCCCCTCTACGAGCAGTACTTC. Translation: CASSLVGGPLYEQYF.

The J gene is TRBJ2-7, the V gene TRBV19, with D hard to call. Germline loops: CDR1 LNHDA, CDR2 SQIVND (reference sequence). The CDR3 has 14 residues. Between the trimmed V and J ends, which lost 8 bases and 6 bases, there was a span of 20 bases. The CDR3 DNA is TGTGCCAGTGCCCCTGGTGGAAGCCGGAGCGAGCAGTACTTC. Translated, it gives CASAPGGSRSEQYF. Drawing the rest from reference TRBV19 and TRBJ2-7, the complete variable domain is DGGITQSPKYLFRKEGQNVTLSCEQNLNHDAMYWYRQDPGQGLRLIYYSQIVNDFQKGDIAEGYSVSREKKESFPLTVTSAQKNPTAFYLCASAPGGSRSEQYFGPGTRLTVT.

This clone was seen a handful of times. The chain couples TRBV6-1 to TRBJ2-5; tentatively, D is TRBD2 (5 bases). The germline V and J ends were trimmed by 3 bases and 2 bases, with 13 bases remaining between them. The CDR3 is 15 amino acids. Germline-derived CDR1 and CDR2 are MNHNS and SASEGT. In DNA form, the CDR3 reads TGTGCCAGCAGTGATTTGGCGGGCGGGCAAGAGACCCAGTACTTC. Translation gives CASSDLAGGQETQYF.

This chain connects TRBV12-5 to TRBJ1-1; unclear D gene. CDR3 length: 13 amino acids. Germline CDR1 is LGHNT and CDR2 is FRNRAP. Trimming stripped 0 bases from V and 11 bases from J, with 13 bases between. CDR3 DNA: TGTGCTAGTGGTTTGGTACGGTTGGAGCCTGCTTTCTTT. Translated, it gives CASGLVRLEPAFF.

The chain employs TRBV4-1 and TRBJ1-5; D gene uncertain. Germline V gene lookup returns CDR1 MGHRA and CDR2 YSYEKL. CDR3 size: 14 residues. With 1 base removed from V and 0 bases from J, the gap between germline ends came to 4 bases. The CDR3 nucleotides are TGCGCCAGCAGCCAAGGGCTTAGCAATCAGCCCCAGCATTTT. It translates to CASSQGLSNQPQHF.

This clone has just a few counts. Written as DNA, the CDR3 is TGTGCCAGCAGCTTGGTAGTGGGTTTGAAGACCCAGTACTTC. Translating it yields CASSLVVGLKTQYF. This chain links TRBV5-6 with TRBJ2-5; D not resolved. CDR1 SGHDT and CDR2 YYEEEE come from the germline V gene. The CDR3 runs 14 residues. V lost 0 bases, J lost 6 bases, and 12 bases lay in between.

This clone was detected only once. This chain links TRBV12-3 or TRBV12-4 with TRBJ1-2, with D possibly matching TRBD1 (6 bases). The CDR3 is 12 amino acids. Deletions cut 10 bases from V and 7 bases from J, with 16 bases between. The CDR3 DNA reads TGTGCCAACAGCGGGGGCGGGTTTGGCTACACCTTC. It encodes CANSGGGFGYTF.

V is TRBV2 and J is TRBJ1-5; the match to TRBD1 covers 9 bases. V dropped 5 bases and J dropped 0; count of bases not matched to a gene: 17. The germline V gene encodes CDR1 SNHLY and CDR2 FYNNEI. The CDR3 loop spans 20 amino acids. The CDR3 region is CASSPRRDRALFNSNQPQHF. As DNA, the CDR3 is TGTGCCAGCAGTCCGCGGCGGGACAGGGCTCTCTTTAATAGCAATCAGCCCCAGCATTTT.

This chain links TRBV27 with TRBJ2-7; D uncertain. The CDR3 runs to 16 residues. With 3 bases removed from V and 2 bases from J, the gap between germline ends came to 17 bases. Germline V gives CDR1 MNHEY, CDR2 SMNVEV (reference sequence). CDR3 amino acids: CASSFSDRQPPYEQYF. DNA for the CDR3: TGTGCCAGCAGTTTCTCCGACCGCCAACCCCCCTACGAGCAGTACTTC.

This chain's CDR3 is CASSLRPNNEQFF. For the CDR3, the DNA is TGTGCCAGCAGTTTAAGGCCTAACAATGAGCAGTTCTTC. The chain carries TRBV12-3 or TRBV12-4 and TRBJ2-1; D call uncertain. This CDR3 has 13 residues. The V end lost 2 bases, the J end lost 5 bases, and 7 bases lay between the germline ends.

The chain has TRBV5-1 and TRBJ2-2, with D perhaps matching TRBD1 (6 bases). Trimming took off 5 bases at V and 1 base at J, with 12 bases between the two ends. CDR3 length: 15 residues. Germline V gene lookup returns CDR1 SGHRS and CDR2 YFSETQ. The CDR3 sequence is CASSRPQGNTGELFF. In nucleotides, the CDR3 is TGCGCCAGCAGTCGTCCACAGGGGAACACCGGGGAGCTGTTTTTT.

J is TRBJ2-1 and V is TRBV2; tentatively, D is TRBD1 (5 bases). The ends were cut back, 7 bases at V and 4 bases at J, with 14 bases in the middle. CDR3 length equals 14 residues. Per the germline V gene, CDR1 is SNHLY and CDR2 is FYNNEI. CDR3: CASNRQTPYNEQFF. The CDR3 coding sequence is TGTGCCAGCAACAGGCAGACCCCGTACAATGAGCAGTTCTTC.